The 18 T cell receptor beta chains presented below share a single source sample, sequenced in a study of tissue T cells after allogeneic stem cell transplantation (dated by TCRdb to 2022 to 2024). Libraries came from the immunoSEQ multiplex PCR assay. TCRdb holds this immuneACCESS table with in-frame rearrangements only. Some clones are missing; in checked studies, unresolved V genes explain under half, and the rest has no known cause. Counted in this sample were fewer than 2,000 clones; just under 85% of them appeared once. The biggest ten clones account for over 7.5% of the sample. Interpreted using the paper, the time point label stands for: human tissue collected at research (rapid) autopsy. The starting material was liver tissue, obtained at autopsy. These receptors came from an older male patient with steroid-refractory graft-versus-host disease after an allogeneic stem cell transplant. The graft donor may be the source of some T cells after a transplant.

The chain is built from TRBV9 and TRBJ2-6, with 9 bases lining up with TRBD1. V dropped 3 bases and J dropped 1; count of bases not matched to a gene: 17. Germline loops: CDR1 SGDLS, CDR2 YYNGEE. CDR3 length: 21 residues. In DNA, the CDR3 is TGTGCCAGCAGCGGCAGAAGGTTTACGGGACAGGGTGTTTCTGGGGCCAACGTCCTGACTTTC. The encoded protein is CASSGRRFTGQGVSGANVLTF.

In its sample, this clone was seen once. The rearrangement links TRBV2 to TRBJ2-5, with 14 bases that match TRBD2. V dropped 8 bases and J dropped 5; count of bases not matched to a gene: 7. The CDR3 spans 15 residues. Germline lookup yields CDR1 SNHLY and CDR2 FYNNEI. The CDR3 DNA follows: TGTGCCAGCGTAGGACTAGCGGGGGGATCGGAGACCCAGTACTTC. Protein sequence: CASVGLAGGSETQYF.

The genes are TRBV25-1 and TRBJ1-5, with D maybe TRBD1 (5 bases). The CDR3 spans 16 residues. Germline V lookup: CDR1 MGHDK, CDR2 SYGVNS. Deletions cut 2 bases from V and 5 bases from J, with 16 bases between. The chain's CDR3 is CASSEGRGAFHQPQHF. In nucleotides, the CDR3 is TGTGCCAGCAGTGAAGGAAGGGGCGCGTTCCATCAGCCCCAGCATTTT.

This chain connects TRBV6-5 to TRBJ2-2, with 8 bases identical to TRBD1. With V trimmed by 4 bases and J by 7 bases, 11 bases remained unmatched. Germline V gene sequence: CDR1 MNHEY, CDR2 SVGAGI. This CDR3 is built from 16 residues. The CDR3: CASSLFLRGQGGELFF. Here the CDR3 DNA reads TGTGCCAGCAGTTTATTCCTCAGGGGGCAAGGCGGGGAGCTGTTTTTT.

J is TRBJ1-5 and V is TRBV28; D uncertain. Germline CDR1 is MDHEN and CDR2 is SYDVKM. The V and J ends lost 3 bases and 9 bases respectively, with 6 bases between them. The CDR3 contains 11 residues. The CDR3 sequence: CASSFGGPQHF. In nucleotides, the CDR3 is TGTGCCAGCAGTTTCGGCGGGCCCCAGCATTTT. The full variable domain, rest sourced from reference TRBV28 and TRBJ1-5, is DVKVTQSSRYLVKRTGEKVFLECVQDMDHENMFWYRQDPGLGLRLIYFSYDVKMKEKGDIPEGYSVSREKKERFSLILESASTNQTSMYLCASSFGGPQHFGDGTRLSIL.

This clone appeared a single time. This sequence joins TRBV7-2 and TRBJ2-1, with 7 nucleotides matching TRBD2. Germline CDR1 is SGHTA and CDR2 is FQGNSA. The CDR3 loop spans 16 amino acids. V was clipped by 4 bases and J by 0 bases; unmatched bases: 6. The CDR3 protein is CASSSVGGSSYNEQFF. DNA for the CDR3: TGTGCCAGCAGCTCAGTGGGGGGGAGCTCCTACAATGAGCAGTTCTTC.

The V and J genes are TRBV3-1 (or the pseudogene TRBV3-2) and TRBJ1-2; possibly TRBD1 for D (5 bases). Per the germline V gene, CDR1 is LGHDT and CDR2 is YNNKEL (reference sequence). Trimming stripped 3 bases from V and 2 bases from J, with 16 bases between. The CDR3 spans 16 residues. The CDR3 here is CASSHRYGDRNYGYTF. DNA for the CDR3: TGTGCCAGCAGCCATCGTTATGGGGACCGCAACTATGGCTACACCTTC.

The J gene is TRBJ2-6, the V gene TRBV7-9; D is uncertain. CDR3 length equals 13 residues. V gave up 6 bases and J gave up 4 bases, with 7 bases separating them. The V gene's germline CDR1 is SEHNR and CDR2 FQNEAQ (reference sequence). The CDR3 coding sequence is TGTGCCAGCAGACCAGAGGGGGCCAACGTCCTGACTTTC. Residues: CASRPEGANVLTF.

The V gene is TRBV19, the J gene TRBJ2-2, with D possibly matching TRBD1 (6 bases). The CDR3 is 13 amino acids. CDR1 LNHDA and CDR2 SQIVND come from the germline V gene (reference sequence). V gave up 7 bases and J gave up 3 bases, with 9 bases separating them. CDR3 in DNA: TGTGCCAGTAATACAGGGCACACCGGGGAGCTGTTTTTT. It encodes CASNTGHTGELFF.

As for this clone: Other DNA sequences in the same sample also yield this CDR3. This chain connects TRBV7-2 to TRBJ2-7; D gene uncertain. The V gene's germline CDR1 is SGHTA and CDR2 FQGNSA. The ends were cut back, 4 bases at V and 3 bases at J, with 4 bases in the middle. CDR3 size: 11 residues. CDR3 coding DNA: TGTGCCAGCAGCTCGTACTACGAGCAGTACTTC. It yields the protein CASSSYYEQYF. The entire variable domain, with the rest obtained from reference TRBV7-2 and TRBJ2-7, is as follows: GAGVSQSPSNKVTEKGKDVELRCDPISGHTALYWYRQSLGQGLEFLIYFQGNSAPDKSGLPSDRFSAERTGGSVSTLTIQRTQQEDSAVYLCASSSYYEQYFGPGTRLTVT.

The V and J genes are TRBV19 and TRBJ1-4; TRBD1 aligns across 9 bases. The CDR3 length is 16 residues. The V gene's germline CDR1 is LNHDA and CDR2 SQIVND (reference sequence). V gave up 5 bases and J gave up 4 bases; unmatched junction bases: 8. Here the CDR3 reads CASSSGTGSLNEKLFF. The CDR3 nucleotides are TGTGCCAGTAGTTCCGGGACAGGGTCCCTTAATGAAAAACTGTTTTTT.

In DNA, the CDR3 is TGCGCCAGCAGCAAGGACCCAGAGGAGACCCAGTACTTC. Protein: CASSKDPEETQYF. The genes are TRBV5-1 and TRBJ2-5; no reliable D call. V lost 4 bases and J 5 bases, leaving 12 bases between the germline ends. From germline, CDR1 is SGHRS and CDR2 YFSETQ. The CDR3 spans 13 residues.

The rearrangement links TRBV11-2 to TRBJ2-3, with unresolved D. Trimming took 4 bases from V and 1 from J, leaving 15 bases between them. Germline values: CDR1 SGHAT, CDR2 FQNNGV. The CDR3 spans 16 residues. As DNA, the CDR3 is TGTGCCAGCAGCTACGTAGCCGGACGTCGCACAGATACGCAGTATTTT. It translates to CASSYVAGRRTDTQYF.

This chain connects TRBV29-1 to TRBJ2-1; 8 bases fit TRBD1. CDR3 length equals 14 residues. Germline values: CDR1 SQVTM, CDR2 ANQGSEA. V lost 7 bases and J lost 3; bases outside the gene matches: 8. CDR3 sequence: CSGASGQVYNEQFF. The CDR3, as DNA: TGCAGCGGTGCCTCGGGACAGGTCTACAATGAGCAGTTCTTC.

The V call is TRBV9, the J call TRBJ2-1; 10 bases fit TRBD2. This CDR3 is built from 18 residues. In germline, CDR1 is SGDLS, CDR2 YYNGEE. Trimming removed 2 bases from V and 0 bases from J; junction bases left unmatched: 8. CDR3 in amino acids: CASSVPLAGERSYNEQFF. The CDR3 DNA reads TGTGCCAGCAGCGTTCCCCTAGCGGGGGAACGCTCCTACAATGAGCAGTTCTTC.

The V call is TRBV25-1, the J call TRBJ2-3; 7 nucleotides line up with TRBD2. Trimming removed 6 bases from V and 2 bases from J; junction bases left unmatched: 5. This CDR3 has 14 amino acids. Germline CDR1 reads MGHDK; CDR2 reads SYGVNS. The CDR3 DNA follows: TGTGCCAGCAGGGGGGGGTCTCTCACAGATACGCAGTATTTT. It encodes CASRGGSLTDTQYF.

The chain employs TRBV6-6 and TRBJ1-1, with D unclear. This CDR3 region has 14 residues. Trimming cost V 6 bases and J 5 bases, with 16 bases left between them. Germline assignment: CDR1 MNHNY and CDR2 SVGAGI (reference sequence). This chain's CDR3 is CASSPGPQRTEAFF. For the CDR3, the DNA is TGTGCCAGCAGCCCCGGGCCTCAGAGGACTGAAGCTTTCTTT.

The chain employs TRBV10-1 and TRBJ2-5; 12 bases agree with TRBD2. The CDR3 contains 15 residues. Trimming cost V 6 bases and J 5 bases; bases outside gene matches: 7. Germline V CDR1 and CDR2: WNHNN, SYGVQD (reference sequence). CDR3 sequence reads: CASSERLAGVETQYF. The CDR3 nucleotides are TGCGCCAGCAGCGAACGACTAGCGGGGGTGGAGACCCAGTACTTC.